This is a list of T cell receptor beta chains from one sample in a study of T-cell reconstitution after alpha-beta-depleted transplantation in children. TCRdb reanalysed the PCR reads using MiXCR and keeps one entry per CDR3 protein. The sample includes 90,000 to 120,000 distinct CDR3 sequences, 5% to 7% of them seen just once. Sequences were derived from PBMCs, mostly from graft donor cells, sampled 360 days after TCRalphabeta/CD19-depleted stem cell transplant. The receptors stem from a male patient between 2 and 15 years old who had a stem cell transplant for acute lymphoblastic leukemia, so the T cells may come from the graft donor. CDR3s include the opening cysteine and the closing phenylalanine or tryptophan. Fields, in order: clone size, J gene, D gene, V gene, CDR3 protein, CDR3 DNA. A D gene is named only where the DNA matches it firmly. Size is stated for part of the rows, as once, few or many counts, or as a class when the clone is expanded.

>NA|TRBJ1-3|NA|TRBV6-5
CASSYGGFSGNTIYF
TGTGCCAGCAGTTACGGGGGATTCTCTGGAAACACCATATATTTT
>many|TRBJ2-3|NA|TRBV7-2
CASSAGGCRRTDTQYF
TGTGCCAGCAGCGCCGGGGGATGCAGACGCACAGATACGCAGTATTTT
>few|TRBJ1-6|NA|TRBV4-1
CASSPKRTASSYNSPLHF
TGCGCCAGCAGCCCTAAAAGGACCGCGAGCTCCTATAATTCACCCCTCCACTTT
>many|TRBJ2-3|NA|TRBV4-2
CASSQEKGSDTQYF
TGTGCCAGCAGCCAAGAAAAAGGGTCGGATACGCAGTATTTT
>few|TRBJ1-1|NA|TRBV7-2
CASSLNRHTEAFF
TGTGCCAGCAGCTTAAATAGGCACACTGAAGCTTTCTTT
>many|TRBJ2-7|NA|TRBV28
CASSTDSFYEQYF
TGTGCCAGCAGTACGGACAGTTTCTACGAGCAGTACTTC
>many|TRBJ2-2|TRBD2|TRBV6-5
CASSYLAGDTGELFF
TGTGCCAGCAGTTACCTAGCGGGAGACACCGGGGAGCTGTTTTTT
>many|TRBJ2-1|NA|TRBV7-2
CASSRGPYNEQFF
TGTGCCAGCAGCCGGGGCCCGTACAATGAGCAGTTCTTC
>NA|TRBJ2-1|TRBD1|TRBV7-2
CASSDRDRAYNEQFF
TGTGCCAGCAGCGACCGGGACAGGGCTTACAATGAGCAGTTCTTC
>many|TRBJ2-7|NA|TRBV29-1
CSVDTGTQGPYEQYF
TGCAGCGTTGATACCGGGACACAGGGCCCCTACGAGCAGTACTTC
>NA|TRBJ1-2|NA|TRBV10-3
CAISESGSHYGYTF
TGTGCCATCAGTGAGTCAGGCAGCCACTATGGCTACACCTTC
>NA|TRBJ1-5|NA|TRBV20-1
CSARPRGDASNQPQHF
TGCAGTGCTAGACCTAGGGGGGACGCTTCCAATCAGCCCCAGCATTTT
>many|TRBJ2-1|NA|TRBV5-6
CASSSGLSLQFF
TGTGCCAGCAGCTCGGGACTGTCCCTGCAGTTCTTC
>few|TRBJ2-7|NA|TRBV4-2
CASSHILEEQYF
TGTGCCAGCAGCCATATCCTGGAAGAGCAGTACTTC
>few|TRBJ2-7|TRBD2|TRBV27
CASSTRAGGPREQYF
TGTGCCAGCAGTACCCGAGCGGGGGGGCCGAGAGAGCAGTACTTC
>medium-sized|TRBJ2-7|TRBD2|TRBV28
CASFKGRGLSYEQYF
TGTGCCAGCTTCAAAGGGAGGGGTTTGTCCTACGAGCAGTACTTC
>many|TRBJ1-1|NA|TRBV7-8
CASSPRAMNTEAFF
TGTGCCAGCAGCCCCCGGGCCATGAACACTGAAGCTTTCTTT
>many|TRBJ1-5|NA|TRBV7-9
CASSPQGNQPQHF
TGTGCCAGCAGTCCACAGGGAAATCAGCCCCAGCATTTT
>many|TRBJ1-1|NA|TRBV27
CASSPRGVAEAFF
TGTGCCAGCAGTCCCAGGGGAGTCGCTGAAGCTTTCTTT